The following is a T cell receptor beta chain sequence with its context. Its antigen is still unknown. This sample was included in a study of cytomegalovirus exposure and HLA in healthy donors. Study results and caveats: A later analysis found TCR association rates differed by HLA locus, highest for DRB1 and lowest for HLA-C. In all likelihood, a cluster of highly shared sequence variants was a sequencing artifact. In vitro experiments confirmed that three CMV-associated chains were specific for CMV antigens.

This CDR3 is 17 amino acids long. The V gene's germline CDR1 is MGHRA and CDR2 YSYEKL. J was trimmed by 1 base and V by 4 bases; bases with no gene match: 10. PCR involved 60 Vbeta and 13 Jbeta primers. Libraries were prepared by immunoSEQ multiplex PCR; TCRdb keeps only in-frame clonotypes and omits some of them. The sample lists 85,000 to 120,000 clones, about 76% occurring once. Source material: PBMCs. The receptor was derived from a woman in her fifties or sixties in good health and CMV-seropositive. The J gene is TRBJ2-7, the V gene TRBV4-1, with 10 bases that match TRBD1. CDR3 sequence reads: CASSPQGTGEISYEQYF. In DNA form, the CDR3 reads TGCGCCAGCAGCCCTCAAGGGACAGGGGAGATTTCCTACGAGCAGTACTTC.